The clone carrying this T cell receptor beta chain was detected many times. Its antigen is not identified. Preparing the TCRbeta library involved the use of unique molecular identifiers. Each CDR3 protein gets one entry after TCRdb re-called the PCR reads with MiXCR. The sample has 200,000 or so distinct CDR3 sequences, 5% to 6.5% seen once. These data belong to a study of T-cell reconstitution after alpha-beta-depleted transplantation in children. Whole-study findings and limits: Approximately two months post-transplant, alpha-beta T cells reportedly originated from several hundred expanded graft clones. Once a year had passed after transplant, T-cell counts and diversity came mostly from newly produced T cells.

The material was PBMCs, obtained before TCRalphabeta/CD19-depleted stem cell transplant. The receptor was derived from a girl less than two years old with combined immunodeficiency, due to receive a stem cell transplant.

CDR3 loop: CASSLLQANTGELFF. The CDR3 DNA is TGTGCCAGCAGCCTTCTACAGGCGAACACCGGGGAGCTGTTTTTT. V is TRBV6-1 and J is TRBJ2-2, with a weak D call TRBD1 (5 bases). The V gene lost 6 bases and the J gene lost 0 bases, with 11 bases spanning the gap. CDR3 length equals 15 residues. Germline V gives CDR1 MNHNS, CDR2 SASEGT.